This T cell receptor beta chain was identified during a study of blood T cell repertoires in COVID-19. V trimming: 0 bases; J trimming: 1 base; junction bases outside the gene matches: 10. This CDR3 has 18 amino acids. The germline V gene has CDR1 MGHRA and CDR2 YSYEKL. Here immunoSEQ multiplex PCR was the method, and the copy in TCRdb shows in-frame clones only, minus some. The sample carries 250,000 or so clones, 80% to 85% recorded once. Sequenced input: PBMCs or T cells enriched from blood (not recorded which). The sequence was obtained from a man in his forties or fifties who had recovered from COVID-19. The gene calls are TRBV4-1 and TRBJ1-1; the match to TRBD1 covers 8 bases. The CDR3 DNA follows: TGCGCCAGCAGCCAAGACAGTAGGACAGGGATGGCGAACACTGAAGCTTTCTTT. This translates into CASSQDSRTGMANTEAFF.